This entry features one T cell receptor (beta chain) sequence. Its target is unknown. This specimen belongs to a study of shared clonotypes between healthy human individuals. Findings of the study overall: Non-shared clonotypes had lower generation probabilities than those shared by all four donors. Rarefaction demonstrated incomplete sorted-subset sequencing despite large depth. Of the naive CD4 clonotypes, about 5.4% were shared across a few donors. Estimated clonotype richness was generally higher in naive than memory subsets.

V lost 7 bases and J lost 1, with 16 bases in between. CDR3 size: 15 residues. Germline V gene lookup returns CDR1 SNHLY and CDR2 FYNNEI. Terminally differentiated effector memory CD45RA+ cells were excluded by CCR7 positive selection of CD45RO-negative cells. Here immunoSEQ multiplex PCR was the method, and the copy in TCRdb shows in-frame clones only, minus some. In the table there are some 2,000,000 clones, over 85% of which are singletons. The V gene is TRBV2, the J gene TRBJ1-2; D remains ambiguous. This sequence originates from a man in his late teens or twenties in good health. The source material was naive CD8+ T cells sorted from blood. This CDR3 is CASTASVLFNYGYTF. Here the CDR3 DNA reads TGTGCCAGCACTGCGTCAGTATTATTTAACTATGGCTACACCTTC.